This T cell receptor (beta chain) derives from a study of T cell repertoires in cytomegalovirus infection (dated by TCRdb to the late 2010s). As for the study more broadly: The HLA type of each donor mattered for the analysis, because public TCR beta signatures pointed to carriage of CMV infection along with the matching HLA type.

From its cysteine to its phenylalanine, the CDR3 spans 14 amino acids. Here the CDR3 DNA is all that survives: 42 bases in frame from base 1. V was cut back by 9 bases and J by 2 bases, leaving a gap of 15 bases between them. Instrument used: Illumina HiSeq 1500. Through fastp at Q25 and MiXCR, TCRdb rebuilt clones from the public reads, retaining in-frame beta chains. Duplicate CDR3 protein sequences are folded into a single record with the most common DNA and genes. This sample is represented by some 600,000 distinct CDR3 sequences; approximately 25% of them were singletons. The ten largest clones capture 6.5% to 10% of the sample. To note about this clonotype: The antigen it binds to is not known. Per-base qualities were not stored, and no clone one base away is much larger.

Overall study results and their limits: The ex vivo response was dominated by HLA-C-restricted CMV-specific TCR beta clonotypes, which also provided the single most frequent clonotype in two of eight donors. In both this cohort and an independent roughly 400-donor cohort, the cumulative frequency of public TCR beta family members distinguished carriers of CMV infection plus the relevant HLA type.

Sequencing used CD8+ T cells from PBMCs. This receptor was obtained from a human donor in good health (CMV status not recorded). Some clones in this sample may be carry-over from other donors' samples. This chain joins TRBV12-3 or TRBV12-4 to TRBJ2-3, with TRBD2 as a weak D call on 5 bases. The DNA is TGTGCCAGTACTCCGAGCGGCAACACAGATACGCAGTATTTT. Translated, it gives CASTPSGNTDTQYF.